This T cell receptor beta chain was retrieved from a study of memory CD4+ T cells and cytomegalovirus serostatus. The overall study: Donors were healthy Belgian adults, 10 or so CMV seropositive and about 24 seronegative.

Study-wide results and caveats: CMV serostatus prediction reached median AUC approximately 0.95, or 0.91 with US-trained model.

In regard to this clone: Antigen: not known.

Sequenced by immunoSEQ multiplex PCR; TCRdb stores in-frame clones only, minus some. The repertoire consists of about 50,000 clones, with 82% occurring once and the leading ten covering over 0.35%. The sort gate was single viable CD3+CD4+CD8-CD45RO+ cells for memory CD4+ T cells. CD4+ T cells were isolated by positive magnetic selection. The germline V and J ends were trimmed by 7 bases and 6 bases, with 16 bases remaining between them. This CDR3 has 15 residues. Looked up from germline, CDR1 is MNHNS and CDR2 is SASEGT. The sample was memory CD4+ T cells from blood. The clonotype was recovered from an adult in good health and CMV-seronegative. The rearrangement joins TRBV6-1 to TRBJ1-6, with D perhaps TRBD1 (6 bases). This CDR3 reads CASTGTPGANSPLHF. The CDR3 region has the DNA TGTGCCAGCACAGGGACACCCGGAGCTAATTCACCCCTCCACTTT.